A selection of T cell receptor beta chains follows, all from one sample in a study of somatic mutations in cytotoxic T cells in rheumatoid arthritis. Clones were sequenced by immunoSEQ multiplex PCR, and TCRdb holds only the in-frame ones, with some missing. The table includes 15,000 or so clones, approximately 72% detected once. The sequenced material came from CD8+ T cells sorted from blood. Receptor source: an adult with rheumatoid arthritis. Each CDR3 is given with its conserved first and last residue. The D gene is left open where the match is weak. Clone size is shown for a subset of rows, as once, few, many or a class of expanded clone.

TRBJ2-7 | NA | 12 | TRBV7-8 | NA | CASSLGAYEQYF | TGTGCCAGCAGCTTGGGAGCTTACGAGCAGTACTTC
TRBJ2-1 | medium-sized | 18 | TRBV30 | TRBD1 | CAWSVVQGAGGSYNEQFF | TGTGCCTGGAGTGTTGTACAGGGGGCGGGTGGGTCCTACAATGAGCAGTTCTTC
TRBJ2-3 | NA | 17 | TRBV28 | NA | CASSGPGGGPGLDTQYF | TGTGCCAGCAGTGGCCCCGGCGGGGGCCCCGGTTTGGATACGCAGTATTTT
TRBJ1-6 | medium-sized | 13 | TRBV9 | NA | CASSSQGNSPLHF | TGTGCCAGCAGCTCCCAGGGGAATTCACCCCTCCACTTT
TRBJ1-1 | NA | 12 | TRBV10-3 | NA | CAISELNTEAFF | TGTGCCATCAGTGAGCTGAACACTGAAGCTTTCTTT
TRBJ2-1 | NA | 15 | TRBV30 | NA | CAWSVQADSYNEQFF | TGTGCCTGGAGCGTGCAGGCCGACTCCTACAATGAGCAGTTCTTC
TRBJ1-2 | NA | 14 | TRBV5-1 | TRBD1 | CASSTDRAEGGYTF | TGCGCCAGCAGCACCGACAGGGCTGAAGGGGGCTACACCTTC
TRBJ2-7 | few | 16 | TRBV2 | NA | CASSEARTQTTYEQYF | TGTGCCAGCAGTGAAGCACGGACGCAAACCACCTACGAGCAGTACTTC
TRBJ2-4 | NA | 17 | TRBV4-3 | NA | CASSQDWNVFGKNIQYF | TGCGCCAGCAGCCAAGATTGGAATGTATTCGGCAAAAACATTCAGTACTTC
TRBJ2-7 | NA | 14 | TRBV27 | NA | CASSSGTFPYEQYF | TGTGCCAGCAGTTCCGGGACCTTCCCCTACGAGCAGTACTTC
TRBJ2-3 | NA | 15 | TRBV4-2 | NA | CASSIRDSDTDTQYF | TGTGCCAGCAGTATCAGGGACTCCGACACAGATACGCAGTATTTT
TRBJ2-7 | NA | 14 | TRBV7-8 | TRBD1 | CASSLGQGANEQYF | TGTGCCAGCAGCTTAGGCCAGGGGGCCAACGAGCAGTACTTC
TRBJ1-2 | few | 14 | TRBV10-3 | NA | CAISDGLSGYGYTF | TGTGCCATCAGTGATGGACTGTCCGGATATGGCTACACCTTC
TRBJ2-7 | NA | 14 | TRBV11-1 | NA | CASSTVPGTYEQYF | TGTGCCAGCAGCACCGTACCTGGTACCTACGAGCAGTACTTC
TRBJ1-3 | NA | 16 | TRBV7-9 | NA | CASSLTLGSSGNTIYF | TGTGCCAGCAGCTTAACCCTCGGGAGCTCTGGAAACACCATATATTTT
TRBJ1-4 | NA | 14 | TRBV5-3 | TRBD1 | CARSLGTGGTKLFF | TGTGCCAGAAGCTTGGGGACAGGGGGCACGAAACTGTTTTTT
TRBJ2-3 | NA | 15 | TRBV9 | TRBD2 | CASSVGGGASDTQYF | TGTGCCAGCAGCGTAGGCGGGGGGGCGTCAGATACGCAGTATTTT
TRBJ2-7 | NA | 12 | TRBV29-1 | NA | CSAKTGSYEQYF | TGCAGCGCAAAGACAGGCTCCTACGAGCAGTACTTC
TRBJ1-1 | NA | 15 | TRBV19 | NA | CASSTRQEANTEAFF | TGTGCCAGTAGTACCCGACAGGAAGCTAACACTGAAGCTTTCTTT
TRBJ2-2 | NA | 15 | TRBV7-6 | TRBD2 | CASSPTSGGSGELFF | TGTGCCAGCAGCCCGACTAGCGGGGGTTCCGGGGAGCTGTTTTTT
TRBJ2-2 | NA | 14 | TRBV2 | TRBD2 | CASGVVGLAEELFF | TGTGCCAGCGGTGTTGTGGGACTAGCGGAGGAGCTGTTTTTT
TRBJ2-1 | NA | 17 | TRBV13 | TRBD1 | CASSLAQGAATPNEQFF | TGTGCCAGCAGCTTAGCTCAGGGGGCCGCAACTCCCAATGAGCAGTTCTTC
TRBJ2-5 | once | 13 | TRBV7-9 | NA | CASSLEGKRAQYF | TGTGCCAGCAGCTTAGAGGGAAAAAGGGCCCAGTACTTC
TRBJ2-7 | NA | 12 | TRBV28 | NA | CASSLIVHEQYF | TGTGCCAGCAGTTTAATAGTCCACGAGCAGTACTTC
TRBJ2-2 | NA | 14 | TRBV28 | NA | CASSLGQNTGELFF | TGTGCCAGCAGTTTGGGACAGAACACCGGGGAGCTGTTTTTT
TRBJ2-2 | NA | 19 | TRBV7-2 | TRBD2 | CASSGGRGGPYPNTGELFF | TGTGCCAGCAGCGGTGGGCGGGGGGGTCCCTATCCTAACACCGGGGAGCTGTTTTTT
TRBJ2-7 | NA | 16 | TRBV25-1 | NA | CASSELGMRGSYEQYF | TGTGCCAGCAGTGAATTGGGCATGAGGGGCTCATACGAGCAGTACTTC
TRBJ1-2 | NA | 13 | TRBV27 | NA | CASSSLDDYGYTF | TGTGCCAGCAGTTCTCTGGACGACTATGGCTACACCTTC
TRBJ1-4 | NA | 16 | TRBV7-9 | TRBD1 | CASSSTQGQGLRKLFF | TGTGCCAGCAGCTCTACCCAGGGACAGGGATTGCGGAAACTGTTTTTT
TRBJ2-3 | NA | 12 | TRBV13 | NA | CASRSGPDTQYF | TGTGCCAGCAGGTCGGGGCCAGATACGCAGTATTTT
TRBJ2-3 | NA | 12 | TRBV5-6 | NA | CASSFGTDTQYF | TGTGCCAGCAGTTTTGGTACAGATACGCAGTATTTT
TRBJ1-6 | NA | 14 | TRBV11-2 | TRBD1 | CASSLARQGVPLHF | TGTGCCAGCAGCTTAGCGCGGCAGGGGGTACCCCTCCACTTT
TRBJ2-7 | NA | 15 | TRBV19 | NA | CASSIVGGASYEQYF | TGTGCCAGTAGTATAGTTGGCGGGGCCTCCTACGAGCAGTACTTC
TRBJ2-2 | NA | 16 | TRBV5-1 | TRBD2 | CASGLRTAGYTGELFF | TGCGCCAGCGGACTACGAACAGCGGGGTATACCGGGGAGCTGTTTTTT
TRBJ2-2 | NA | 13 | TRBV7-8 | NA | CASSLNSAGELFF | TGTGCCAGCAGCTTAAATTCGGCCGGGGAGCTGTTTTTT
TRBJ2-7 | NA | 15 | TRBV29-1 | NA | CSVEGVRGTSYEQYF | TGCAGCGTTGAAGGTGTGCGGGGCACCTCCTACGAGCAGTACTTC
TRBJ2-2 | NA | 16 | TRBV18 | TRBD2 | CASSPGAGADTGELFF | TGTGCCAGCTCACCAGGAGCGGGGGCTGACACCGGGGAGCTGTTTTTT